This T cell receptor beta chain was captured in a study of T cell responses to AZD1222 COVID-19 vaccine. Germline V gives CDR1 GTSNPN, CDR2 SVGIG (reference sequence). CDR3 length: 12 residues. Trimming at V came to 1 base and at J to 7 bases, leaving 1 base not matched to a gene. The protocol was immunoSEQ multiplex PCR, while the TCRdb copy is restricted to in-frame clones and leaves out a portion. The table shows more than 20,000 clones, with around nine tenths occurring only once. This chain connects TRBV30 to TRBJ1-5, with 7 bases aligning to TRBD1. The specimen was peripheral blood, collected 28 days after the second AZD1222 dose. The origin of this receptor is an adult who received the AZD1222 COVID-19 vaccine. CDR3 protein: CAWSDRGQPQHF. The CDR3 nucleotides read TGTGCCTGGAGTGACAGGGGACAGCCCCAGCATTTT.